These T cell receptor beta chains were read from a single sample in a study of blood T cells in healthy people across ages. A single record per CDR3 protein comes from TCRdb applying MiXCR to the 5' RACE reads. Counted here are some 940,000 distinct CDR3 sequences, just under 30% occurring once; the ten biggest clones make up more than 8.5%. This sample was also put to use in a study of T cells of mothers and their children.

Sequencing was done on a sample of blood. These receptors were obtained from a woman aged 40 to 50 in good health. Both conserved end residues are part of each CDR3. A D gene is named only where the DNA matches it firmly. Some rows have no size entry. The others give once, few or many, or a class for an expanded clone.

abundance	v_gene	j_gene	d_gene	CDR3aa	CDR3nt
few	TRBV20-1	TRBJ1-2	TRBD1	CSAYQKNQGANYGYTF	TGCAGTGCCTATCAGAAAAATCAGGGGGCTAACTATGGCTACACCTTC
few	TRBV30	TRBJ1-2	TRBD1	CVWTIPGGYGYTF	TGTGTCTGGACCATCCCAGGGGGCTATGGCTACACCTTC
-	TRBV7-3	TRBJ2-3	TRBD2	CASSPTSGRAGDTQYF	TGTGCCAGCAGCCCGACTAGCGGGAGGGCCGGAGATACGCAGTATTTT
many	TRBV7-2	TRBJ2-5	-	CASSSRAETETQYF	TGTGCCAGCAGCTCCCGGGCCGAGACGGAGACCCAGTACTTC
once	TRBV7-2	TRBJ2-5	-	CASTALSAGAQETQYF	TGTGCCAGCACCGCTTTATCGGCGGGGGCCCAAGAGACCCAGTACTTC
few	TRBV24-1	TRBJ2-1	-	CATSDRRTPRFEQFF	TGTGCCACCAGTGATCGACGAACACCCAGGTTCGAGCAGTTCTTC
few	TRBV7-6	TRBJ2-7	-	CASSLGTPNYEQYF	TGTGCCAGCAGCCTCGGGACACCTAACTACGAGCAGTACTTC
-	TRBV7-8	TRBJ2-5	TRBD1	CASSLEGGQGRMEQYF	TGCGCCAGCAGCTTAGAAGGGGGACAGGGCAGGATGGAGCAGTACTTC
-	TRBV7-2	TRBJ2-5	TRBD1	CASSLVQGDETQYF	TGTGCCAGCAGCTTAGTACAGGGGGACGAGACCCAGTACTTC
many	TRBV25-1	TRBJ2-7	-	CASGSRYEQYF	TGTGCCAGCGGCTCGAGGTACGAGCAGTACTTC
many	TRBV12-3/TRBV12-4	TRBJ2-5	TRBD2	CASSLATSGGLQETQYF	TGTGCCAGCAGTTTGGCGACTAGCGGGGGGTTACAAGAGACCCAGTACTTC
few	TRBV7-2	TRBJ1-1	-	CASSLASRGTEAFF	TGTGCCAGCAGCTTAGCGTCCAGGGGCACTGAAGCTTTCTTT
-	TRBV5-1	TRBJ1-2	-	CASGPETEPFSYTF	TGCGCCAGCGGGCCAGAGACAGAACCGTTTAGCTACACCTTC
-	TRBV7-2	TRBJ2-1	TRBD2	CASSLALTSGGAFNEQFF	TGTGCCAGCAGCTTAGCGCTGACTAGCGGGGGGGCCTTCAATGAGCAGTTCTTC
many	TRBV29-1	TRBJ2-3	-	CSVGDTDTQYF	TGCAGCGTTGGGGACACAGATACGCAGTATTTT
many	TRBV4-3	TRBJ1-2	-	CASSQGTASGTGYGYTF	TGCGCCAGCAGCCAAGGAACAGCTTCCGGGACTGGCTATGGCTACACCTTC
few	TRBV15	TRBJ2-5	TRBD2	CATSSRGGRETQYF	TGTGCCACCAGCAGCCGCGGGGGTCGGGAGACCCAGTACTTC
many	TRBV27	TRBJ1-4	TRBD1	CASKDRGLFKEKLFF	TGTGCCAGCAAGGACAGGGGCCTTTTTAAGGAAAAACTGTTTTTT
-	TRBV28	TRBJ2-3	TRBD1	CASSLAFPGGAGDTQYF	TGTGCCAGCAGTTTAGCCTTCCCAGGGGGCGCAGGGGATACGCAGTATTTT
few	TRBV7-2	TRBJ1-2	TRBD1	CASRSQVRGDGYTF	TGTGCCAGCAGGTCCCAAGTCAGGGGGGATGGCTACACCTTC
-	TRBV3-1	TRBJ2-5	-	CASSQEYREETQYF	TGTGCCAGCAGCCAAGAATACAGGGAAGAGACCCAGTACTTC
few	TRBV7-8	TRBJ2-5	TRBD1	CASSFRLDRGETQYF	TGTGCCAGCAGCTTTAGGTTGGACAGGGGAGAGACCCAGTACTTC
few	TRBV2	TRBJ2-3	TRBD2	CASSEGGGAKYF	TGTGCCAGCAGTGAAGGCGGGGGGGCGAAGTATTTT
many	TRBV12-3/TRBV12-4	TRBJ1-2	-	CASRSRENYGYTF	TGTGCCAGCAGGTCGAGGGAAAACTATGGCTACACCTTC
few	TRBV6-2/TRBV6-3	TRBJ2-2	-	CASSYGVEANTGELFF	TGTGCCAGCAGTTACGGGGTTGAGGCGAACACCGGGGAGCTGTTTTTT
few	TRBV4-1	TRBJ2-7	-	CASSQEVRGPEQYF	TGCGCCAGCAGCCAAGAAGTGAGGGGTCCCGAGCAGTACTTC
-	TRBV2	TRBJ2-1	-	CASSESGRGPGGSSYNEQFF	TGTGCCAGCAGTGAATCGGGCAGGGGGCCCGGCGGGAGCTCCTACAATGAGCAGTTCTTC
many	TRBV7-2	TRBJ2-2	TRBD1	CASSFLDRDTGELFF	TGTGCCAGCAGCTTCCTAGACAGGGACACCGGGGAGCTGTTTTTT
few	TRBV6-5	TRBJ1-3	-	CASSYSVIGNTIYF	TGTGCCAGCAGTTATTCGGTGATCGGAAACACCATATATTTT
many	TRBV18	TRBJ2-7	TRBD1	CASSPRDRPYEQYF	TGTGCCAGCTCACCAAGGGACAGGCCCTACGAGCAGTACTTC
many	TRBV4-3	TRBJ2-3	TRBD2	CASSPQLAGGADTQYF	TGCGCCAGCAGCCCCCAACTAGCGGGGGGAGCAGATACGCAGTATTTT
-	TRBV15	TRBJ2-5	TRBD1	CATSKWTGETQYF	TGTGCCACCAGCAAATGGACAGGGGAGACCCAGTACTTC
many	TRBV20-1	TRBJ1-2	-	CSADQYSRGVYGYTF	TGCAGTGCCGATCAATATAGCAGGGGAGTTTATGGCTACACCTTC
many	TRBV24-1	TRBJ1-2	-	CATSEANYGYTF	TGTGCCACCAGTGAAGCTAACTATGGCTACACCTTC
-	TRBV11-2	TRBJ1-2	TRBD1	CASSPRGLGYYGYTF	TGTGCCAGCAGCCCCAGGGGGCTGGGGTACTATGGCTACACCTTC
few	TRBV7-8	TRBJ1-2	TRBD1	CASSSHRGRSYGYTF	TGTGCCAGCAGCTCCCACAGGGGCCGTAGCTATGGCTACACCTTC
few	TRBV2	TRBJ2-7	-	CASRFQGSSYEQYF	TGTGCCAGCAGATTTCAGGGGAGCTCCTACGAGCAGTACTTC
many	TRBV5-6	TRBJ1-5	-	CASSLDSYSNQPQHF	TGTGCCAGCAGCTTGGACAGCTATAGCAATCAGCCCCAGCATTTT
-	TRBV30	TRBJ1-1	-	CAWSPYNTEAFF	TGTGCCTGGAGCCCCTATAACACTGAAGCTTTCTTT
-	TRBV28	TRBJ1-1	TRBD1	CASSSHPGTGGTEAFF	TGTGCCAGCAGTTCCCACCCCGGGACAGGGGGTACTGAAGCTTTCTTT
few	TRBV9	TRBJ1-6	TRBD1	CASSAGQGARSPLHF	TGTGCCAGCAGCGCCGGGCAGGGGGCGCGTTCACCCCTCCACTTT
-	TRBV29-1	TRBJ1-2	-	CSVEGVGGSYGYTF	TGCAGCGTTGAAGGGGTGGGGGGCTCCTATGGCTACACCTTC
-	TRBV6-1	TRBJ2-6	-	CASSRQRLSSGANVLTF	TGTGCCAGCAGCCGACAGCGCCTCAGCTCTGGGGCCAACGTCCTGACTTTC
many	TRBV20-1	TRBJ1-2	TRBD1	CSARDSLGYGYTF	TGCAGTGCGCGGGACAGCCTTGGCTATGGCTACACCTTC
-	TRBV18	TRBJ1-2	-	CASSPEMGWGYTF	TGTGCCAGCTCACCTGAGATGGGATGGGGCTACACCTTC
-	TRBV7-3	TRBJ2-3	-	CASSLTLKDTQYF	TGTGCCAGCAGCTTAACCCTCAAAGATACGCAGTATTTT
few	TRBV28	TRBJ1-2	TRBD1	CASSPTGAHGYTF	TGTGCCAGCAGCCCGACAGGGGCCCATGGCTACACCTTC
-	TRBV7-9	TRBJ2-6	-	CASSLVGRGVSGANVLTF	TGTGCCAGCAGCTTAGTGGGCAGGGGTGTCTCTGGGGCCAACGTCCTGACTTTC
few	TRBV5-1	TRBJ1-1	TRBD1	CASSWAPDRGTEAFF	TGCGCCAGCAGCTGGGCCCCCGACAGGGGCACTGAAGCTTTCTTT
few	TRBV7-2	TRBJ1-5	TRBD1	CASSLRTGESQPQHF	TGTGCCAGCAGCTTAAGAACAGGGGAGAGCCAGCCCCAGCATTTT